This TCR beta chain is drawn from a study of patients and donors after allogeneic stem cell transplantation. TCRdb recomputed calls from the RT-PCR reads with MiXCR, one row per CDR3 protein. The table has approximately 150,000 distinct CDR3 sequences, roughly two fifths seen once; the top ten hold about 50%. This clonotype was counted between two and nine times. This TCR was recovered from a human donor who was either an allogeneic HSCT recipient or a stem cell or donor lymphocyte infusion donor (not recorded which). It is not recorded whose cells these are; they may come from a transplant donor. The material sequenced was blood, either unsorted or a sorted T cell fraction (not recorded which).

The CDR3 nucleotides are TGTGCCAGCAGTTACTCGGGCAGACCAACAAACTATGGCTACACCTTC. The encoded protein is CASSYSGRPTNYGYTF. The chain recombines TRBV6-5 with TRBJ1-2; D is ambiguous. CDR3 length equals 16 residues. Trimming removed 0 bases at V and 2 bases at J, with 13 bases between. Germline CDR1 is MNHEY and CDR2 is SVGAGI.